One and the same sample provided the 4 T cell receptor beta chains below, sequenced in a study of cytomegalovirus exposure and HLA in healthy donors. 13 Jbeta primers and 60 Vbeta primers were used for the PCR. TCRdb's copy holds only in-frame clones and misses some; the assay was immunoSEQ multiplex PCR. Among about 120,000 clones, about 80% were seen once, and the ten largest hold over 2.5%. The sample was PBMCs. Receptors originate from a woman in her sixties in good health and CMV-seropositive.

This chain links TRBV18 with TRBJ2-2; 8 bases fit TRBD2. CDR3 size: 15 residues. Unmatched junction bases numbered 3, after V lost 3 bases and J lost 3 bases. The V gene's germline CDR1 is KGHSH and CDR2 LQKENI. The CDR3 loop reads CASSPISGDTGELFF. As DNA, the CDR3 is TGTGCCAGCTCACCGATTAGCGGGGACACCGGGGAGCTGTTTTTT.

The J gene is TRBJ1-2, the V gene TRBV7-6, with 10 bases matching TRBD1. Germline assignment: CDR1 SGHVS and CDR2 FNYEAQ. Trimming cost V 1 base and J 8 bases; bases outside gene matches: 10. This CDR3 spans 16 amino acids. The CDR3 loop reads CASSLGQGALGLGYTF. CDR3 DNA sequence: TGTGCCAGCAGCTTAGGACAGGGGGCGCTAGGGCTCGGCTACACCTTC. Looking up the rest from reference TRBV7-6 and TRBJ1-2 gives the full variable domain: GAGVSQSPRYKVTKRGQDVALRCDPISGHVSLYWYRQALGQGPEFLTYFNYEAQQDKSGLPNDRFSAERPEGSISTLTIQRTEQRDSAMYRCASSLGQGALGLGYTFGSGTRLTVV.

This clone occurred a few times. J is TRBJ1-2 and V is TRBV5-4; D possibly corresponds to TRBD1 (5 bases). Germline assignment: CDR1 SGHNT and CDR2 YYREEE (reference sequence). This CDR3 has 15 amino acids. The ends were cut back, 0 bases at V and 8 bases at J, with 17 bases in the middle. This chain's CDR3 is CASSLGFQGRAGYTF. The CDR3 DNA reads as TGTGCCAGCAGCTTGGGATTTCAGGGTCGAGCAGGCTACACCTTC. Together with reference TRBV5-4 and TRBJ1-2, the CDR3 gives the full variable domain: ETGVTQSPTHLIKTRGQQVTLRCSSQSGHNTVSWYQQALGQGPQFIFQYYREEENGRGNFPPRFSGLQFPNYSSELNVNALELDDSALYLCASSLGFQGRAGYTFGSGTRLTVV.

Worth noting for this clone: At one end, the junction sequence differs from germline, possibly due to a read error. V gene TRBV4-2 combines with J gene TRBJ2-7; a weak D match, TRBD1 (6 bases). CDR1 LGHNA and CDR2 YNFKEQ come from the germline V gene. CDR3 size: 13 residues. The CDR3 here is CATSDRSSYEQYF. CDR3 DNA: TGTGCCACCAGCGACAGGTCATCCTACGAGCAGTACTTC.